This T cell receptor (beta chain) was obtained from a study of blood T cell repertoires in COVID-19. This table comes from immunoSEQ multiplex PCR, and its TCRdb copy is limited to in-frame clones, with some not included. The table has some 390,000 clones, around 87% seen once. The V and J ends lost 6 bases and 7 bases respectively, with 19 bases between them. The germline V gene encodes CDR1 SNHLY and CDR2 FYNNEI. The CDR3 sequence is 15 residues long. This chain uses TRBV2 with TRBJ1-5, with D perhaps TRBD1 (6 bases). This clonotype was obtained from a woman in her fifties or sixties with COVID-19, enrolled during active disease. Sequenced sample: peripheral blood. CDR3 coding DNA: TGTGCCAGCAGCCCCGGGGCAGGGGTATTGCAGCCCCAGCATTTT. The encoded protein is CASSPGAGVLQPQHF. Based on the CDR3 plus reference TRBV2 and TRBJ1-5, the full variable domain is EPEVTQTPSHQVTQMGQEVILRCVPISNHLYFYWYRQILGQKVEFLVSFYNNEISEKSEIFDDQFSVERPDGSNFTLKIRSTKLEDSAMYFCASSPGAGVLQPQHFGDGTRLSIL.